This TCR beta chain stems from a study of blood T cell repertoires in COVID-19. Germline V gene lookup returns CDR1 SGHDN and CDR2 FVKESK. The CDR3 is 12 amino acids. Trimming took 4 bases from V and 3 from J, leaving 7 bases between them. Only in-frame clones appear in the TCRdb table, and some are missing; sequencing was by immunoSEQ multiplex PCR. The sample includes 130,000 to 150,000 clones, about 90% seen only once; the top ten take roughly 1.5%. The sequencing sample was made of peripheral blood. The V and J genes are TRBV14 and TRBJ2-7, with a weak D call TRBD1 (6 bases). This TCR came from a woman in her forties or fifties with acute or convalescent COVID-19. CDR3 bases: TGTGCCAGCAGCCTACAGGGCTACGAGCAGTACTTC. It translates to CASSLQGYEQYF. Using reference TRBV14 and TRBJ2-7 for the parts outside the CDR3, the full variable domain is EAGVTQFPSHSVIEKGQTVTLRCDPISGHDNLYWYRRVMGKEIKFLLHFVKESKQDESGMPNNRFLAERTGGTYSTLKVQPAELEDSGVYFCASSLQGYEQYFGPGTRLTVT.